The 28 T cell receptor beta chains reported below all come from one sample, sequenced in a study of T cells after posttransplantation cyclophosphamide. Cyclophosphamide on days +3 and +4 followed busulfan-fludarabine conditioning and a marrow graft. Using immunoSEQ multiplex PCR, the repertoire was profiled, and TCRdb retains in-frame clones only, with some absent. The sample contains around 26,000 clones, none occurring once; about 2% lies in the top ten. The source was PBMCs, collected after allogeneic stem cell transplant with posttransplant cyclophosphamide. Receptor source: a male patient aged 18 to 35 who received an allogeneic stem cell transplant from a related donor, was CMV-positive, and had no GVHD. Certain T cells may be donor cells from the graft.

This clone showed up many times. The rearrangement links TRBV19 to TRBJ2-3; 10 nucleotides line up with TRBD2. V lost 2 bases, J lost 3 bases, and 5 bases stayed unmatched. CDR3 length: 16 residues. Germline assignment: CDR1 LNHDA and CDR2 SQIVND (reference sequence). CDR3 coding DNA: TGTGCCAGTAGTATAATAGCGGGAGGATTGACAGATACGCAGTATTTT. Its protein product is CASSIIAGGLTDTQYF. The full variable domain, completed using reference TRBV19 and TRBJ2-3, is DGGITQSPKYLFRKEGQNVTLSCEQNLNHDAMYWYRQDPGQGLRLIYYSQIVNDFQKGDIAEGYSVSREKKESFPLTVTSAQKNPTAFYLCASSIIAGGLTDTQYFGPGTRLTVL.

There are many counts of this clone. This chain connects TRBV7-3 to TRBJ2-1; 10 bases fit TRBD2. The CDR3 consists of 15 residues. J lost 9 bases, V lost 2 bases, and 7 bases had no gene match. CDR1 and CDR2 (germline): SGHTA, FQGTGA. The DNA of the CDR3 is TGTGCCAGCAGCTTACGAGCGGGGGGGCACGGTGAGCAGTTCTTC. This encodes CASSLRAGGHGEQFF.

This clone was observed at least ten times. The chain has TRBV10-3 and TRBJ2-7; 9 nucleotides match TRBD2. CDR1 is ENHRY, CDR2 SYGVKD, per germline. CDR3 length: 13 residues. J gave up 3 bases and V 6 bases, and 3 bases lay outside the gene matches. CDR3 protein: CAIRKTSGYEQYF. In DNA, the CDR3 is TGTGCCATCAGGAAGACTAGCGGCTACGAGCAGTACTTC.

This clone was found many times. The chain combines TRBV10-3 with TRBJ2-5, with D uncertain. Per the germline V gene, CDR1 is ENHRY and CDR2 is SYGVKD. Between the trimmed V and J ends, which lost 6 bases and 4 bases, there was a span of 6 bases. The CDR3 runs to 11 residues. CDR3: CAISVGETQYF. The DNA of the CDR3 is TGTGCCATCAGCGTCGGAGAGACCCAGTACTTC.

This clone was seen ten or more times. This chain links TRBV28 with TRBJ2-3, with D possibly matching TRBD1 (6 bases). Germline V gene data show CDR1 as MDHEN and CDR2 as SYDVKM. Trimming took off 7 bases at V and 0 bases at J, with 8 bases between the two ends. The CDR3 loop spans 13 amino acids. DNA for the CDR3: TGTGCCAGCACACAGGGCAGCACAGATACGCAGTATTTT. Protein product: CASTQGSTDTQYF.

This clone was observed at least ten times. This rearrangement joins TRBV10-3 to TRBJ2-5; possibly TRBD2 for D (6 bases). V was clipped by 4 bases and J by 3 bases, with 15 bases between them. CDR1 is ENHRY and CDR2 is SYGVKD in the germline V gene. CDR3 size: 15 residues. The CDR3 is CAISGSGLVKETQYF. The DNA for the CDR3 is TGTGCCATCAGTGGCTCGGGACTTGTGAAAGAGACCCAGTACTTC.

The V gene is TRBV6-1, the J gene TRBJ2-2; tentative D call: TRBD2 (5 bases). Trimming removed 6 bases from V and 0 bases from J, with 11 bases in between. Germline V gives CDR1 MNHNS, CDR2 SASEGT. CDR3 length equals 15 residues. CDR3 nucleotides: TGTGCCAGCAGCCGAAGCGGCGCGAACACCGGGGAGCTGTTTTTT. Protein sequence: CASSRSGANTGELFF.

This clone occurred many times. V usage is TRBV5-1 and J usage is TRBJ1-5; the D is unclear. Looked up from germline, CDR1 is SGHRS and CDR2 is YFSETQ. V was pared by 4 bases and J by 5 bases, with 10 bases between. The length of the CDR3 is 13 residues. The CDR3 loop is CASSLEGYQPQHF. The CDR3 coding sequence is TGCGCCAGCAGCCTCGAGGGTTATCAGCCCCAGCATTTT.

This clone was recorded many times. The CDR3 reads CASSEPGENIQYF. CDR3 DNA: TGCGCCAGCAGTGAGCCAGGGGAAAACATTCAGTACTTC. The chain links TRBV10-1 to TRBJ2-4; D possibly corresponds to TRBD1 (6 bases). The germline V and J ends were trimmed by 2 bases and 5 bases, with 7 bases remaining between them. The CDR3 consists of 13 residues. The germline gives CDR1 WNHNN, CDR2 SYGVQD (reference sequence).

This clone has a count of ten or more. This sequence joins TRBV19 and TRBJ2-7; 8 bases align to TRBD1. The CDR3 loop spans 14 amino acids. The junction had 4 bases not matched to a gene; V was cut back by 3 bases and J by 3 bases. Germline loops: CDR1 LNHDA, CDR2 SQIVND (reference sequence). DNA for the CDR3: TGTGCCAGTAGTATCCAGGGGGCCGTCTACGAGCAGTACTTC. It yields the protein CASSIQGAVYEQYF. The full variable domain, with the rest looked up from reference TRBV19 and TRBJ2-7, is DGGITQSPKYLFRKEGQNVTLSCEQNLNHDAMYWYRQDPGQGLRLIYYSQIVNDFQKGDIAEGYSVSREKKESFPLTVTSAQKNPTAFYLCASSIQGAVYEQYFGPGTRLTVT.

For the CDR3, the DNA is TGTGCCAGCAGTGCCGACAGGGGGCGGATCGCCTATAATTCACCCCTCCACTTT. It encodes CASSADRGRIAYNSPLHF. V usage is TRBV28 and J usage is TRBJ1-6; TRBD1 agrees at 10 bases. V trimming: 5 bases; J trimming: 2 bases; junction bases outside the gene matches: 9. The CDR3 length is 18 residues. Germline lookup yields CDR1 MDHEN and CDR2 SYDVKM. The entire variable domain, with the rest obtained from reference TRBV28 and TRBJ1-6, is as follows: DVKVTQSSRYLVKRTGEKVFLECVQDMDHENMFWYRQDPGLGLRLIYFSYDVKMKEKGDIPEGYSVSREKKERFSLILESASTNQTSMYLCASSADRGRIAYNSPLHFGNGTRLTVT.

This clone occurred many times. The chain links TRBV11-2 to TRBJ2-7; D may be TRBD1 (6 bases). Per the germline V gene, CDR1 is SGHAT and CDR2 is FQNNGV. The CDR3 loop spans 13 amino acids. The V and J ends lost 5 bases and 5 bases respectively, with 13 bases between them. CDR3 protein: CASSGGRVHEQYF. CDR3 in DNA: TGTGCCAGCAGCGGGGGCAGGGTCCACGAGCAGTACTTC.

This clone showed up many times. The chain has TRBV28 and TRBJ1-5; D may be TRBD1 (5 bases). The CDR3 has 13 residues. With 5 bases removed from V and 3 bases from J, the gap between germline ends came to 8 bases. Germline V gene lookup returns CDR1 MDHEN and CDR2 SYDVKM. As DNA, the CDR3 is TGTGCCAGCAGTGACAGAGTCAATCAGCCCCAGCATTTT. Its protein is CASSDRVNQPQHF.

This clone was recorded many times. The chain couples TRBV19 to TRBJ2-3; TRBD2 aligns across 8 bases. The germline gives CDR1 LNHDA, CDR2 SQIVND (reference sequence). The V and J ends lost 5 bases and 4 bases, in that order; junction bases with no gene match: 20. The CDR3 has 19 amino acids. The CDR3 DNA is TGTGCCAGTAGTCCCCGGGGCACTAGCGGACTAGAGGTTCCAGATACGCAGTATTTT. Amino acids: CASSPRGTSGLEVPDTQYF.

The rearrangement uses TRBV18 and TRBJ2-5; D gene uncertain. With 6 bases removed from V and 2 bases from J, the gap between germline ends came to 19 bases. CDR1 KGHSH and CDR2 LQKENI come from the germline V gene. The CDR3 runs 16 residues. This CDR3 reads CASSDGRALTQETQYF. For the CDR3, the DNA is TGTGCCAGCTCCGATGGTCGTGCGTTGACTCAAGAGACCCAGTACTTC.

This clone was picked up a small number of times. The chain is built from TRBV28 and TRBJ2-5; 8 bases fit TRBD2. The end of the DNA fits TRBJ2-7 better, so the J call may be wrong. CDR1 is MDHEN, CDR2 SYDVKM, per germline. This CDR3 is built from 14 residues. CDR3 sequence (DNA): TGTGCCAGCAGACGTAGCGGGGTAAACTACGAGCAGTACTTC. Its translation is CASRRSGVNYEQYF.

At least ten counts were recorded for this clone. The chain recombines TRBV14 with TRBJ1-2; D is uncertain. V was clipped by 4 bases and J by 3 bases, with 9 bases between them. Germline CDR1 SGHDN, CDR2 FVKESK. The CDR3 has 13 residues. The CDR3 protein is CASSLDGDYGYTF. The CDR3 DNA reads TGTGCCAGCAGCCTTGACGGAGACTATGGCTACACCTTC.

This clone was found many times. Here the CDR3 reads CASSLWGSSYEQYF. The CDR3, as DNA: TGTGCCAGCAGTTTATGGGGGAGCTCCTACGAGCAGTACTTC. The chain joins TRBV28 to TRBJ2-7; maybe TRBD2 (5 bases). The CDR3 sequence is 14 residues long. The germline CDR1 and CDR2 sequences are MDHEN and SYDVKM. The ends were cut back, 0 bases at V and 0 bases at J, with 6 bases in the middle.

There are many counts of this clone. The chain combines TRBV29-1 with TRBJ1-1, with D possibly being TRBD1 (6 bases). This CDR3 contains 13 residues. Germline values: CDR1 SQVTM, CDR2 ANQGSEA. Between the trimmed V and J ends, which lost 5 bases and 1 base, there was a span of 11 bases. The CDR3 DNA reads TGCAGCGTTCGCAGGGACAAGAACACTGAAGCTTTCTTT. This codes for CSVRRDKNTEAFF.

This CDR3 reads CASSRTGQAQETQYF. Here the CDR3 DNA reads TGTGCCAGCAGTCGTACGGGACAGGCGCAAGAGACCCAGTACTTC. The rearrangement joins TRBV11-2 to TRBJ2-5; 8 bases are a match to TRBD1. This CDR3 comprises 15 residues. Trimming at V came to 6 bases and at J to 2 bases, leaving 8 bases not matched to a gene. Looked up from germline, CDR1 is SGHAT and CDR2 is FQNNGV.

In this sample, this clone turned up many times. The chain is built from TRBV11-2 and TRBJ2-5; 13 bases are a match to TRBD2. Germline V gives CDR1 SGHAT, CDR2 FQNNGV. This CDR3 region has 15 residues. V shed 5 bases and J 7 bases; nucleotides not matched to a gene: 7. In nucleotides, the CDR3 is TGTGCCAGCAGCCGTGGGACTAGCGGGATGTGGACCCAGTACTTC. Residues: CASSRGTSGMWTQYF.

This clone appeared many times. V gene TRBV6-6 combines with J gene TRBJ2-7; the D is unclear. The germline V gene encodes CDR1 MNHNY and CDR2 SVGAGI (reference sequence). The CDR3 is made up of 11 amino acids. V was shortened by 2 bases and J by 7 bases, with 6 bases between the two germline ends. CDR3: CASSYSREQYF. CDR3 in DNA: TGTGCCAGCAGTTACAGTAGAGAGCAGTACTTC.

This clone occurred many times. V usage is TRBV10-1 and J usage is TRBJ2-2; TRBD1 matches 9 bases. J was trimmed by 5 bases and V by 8 bases; bases with no gene match: 12. Germline V gene lookup returns CDR1 WNHNN and CDR2 SYGVQD (reference sequence). The CDR3 length is 16 residues. CDR3 in amino acids: CASSARGGQGTGELFF. The CDR3 DNA sequence: TGCGCCAGCTCCGCGAGGGGGGGACAGGGTACCGGGGAGCTGTTTTTT.

This clone has a count of ten or more. V and J are TRBV30 and TRBJ1-1, with D possibly matching TRBD1 (6 bases). Trimming took 2 bases from V and 1 from J, leaving 11 bases between them. CDR3 size: 14 residues. Germline loops: CDR1 GTSNPN, CDR2 SVGIG (reference sequence). This CDR3 reads CAWSTVRGNTEAFF. In DNA, the CDR3 is TGTGCCTGGAGTACGGTCAGGGGGAACACTGAAGCTTTCTTT.

This clone was counted a few times. This chain uses TRBV6-4 with TRBJ2-5, with D possibly being TRBD1 (6 bases). Between the trimmed V and J ends, which lost 0 bases and 5 bases, there was a span of 22 bases. The CDR3 has 18 amino acids. Germline loops: CDR1 MRHNA, CDR2 SNTAGT. Written as DNA, the CDR3 is TGTGCCAGCAGTGACTCGATCCCCCGGGACACCCCCGGGGAGACCCAGTACTTC. Translating it yields CASSDSIPRDTPGETQYF.

This clone has a count of ten or more. The chain carries TRBV9 and TRBJ2-2; 7 bases line up with TRBD1. Per germline, CDR1 SGDLS and CDR2 YYNGEE. This CDR3 spans 17 amino acids. Germline trimming cut 4 bases from V and 0 bases from J; bases unmatched to any gene: 9. DNA for the CDR3: TGTGCCAGCAGCTCACAATCGACAGGGACGAACACCGGGGAGCTGTTTTTT. Amino acids: CASSSQSTGTNTGELFF. The full variable domain, rest sourced from reference TRBV9 and TRBJ2-2, is DSGVTQTPKHLITATGQRVTLRCSPRSGDLSVYWYQQSLDQGLQFLIQYYNGEERAKGNILERFSAQQFPDLHSELNLSSLELGDSALYFCASSSQSTGTNTGELFFGEGSRLTVL.

This clone has a count of ten or more. This chain links TRBV7-8 with TRBJ2-7, with D possibly matching TRBD2 (6 bases). The germline V gene encodes CDR1 SGHVS and CDR2 FQNEAQ. The CDR3 has 16 residues. V was trimmed by 0 bases and J by 3 bases, leaving 15 bases between them. The chain's CDR3 is CASSLAWDSPHYEQYF. The CDR3 DNA sequence: TGTGCCAGCAGCTTAGCGTGGGACTCCCCGCACTACGAGCAGTACTTC.

This clone was detected many times. This sequence joins TRBV7-2 and TRBJ2-7, with D unresolved. The V gene's germline CDR1 is SGHTA and CDR2 FQGNSA. Trimming stripped 5 bases from V and 3 bases from J, with 8 bases between. CDR3 length: 12 amino acids. CDR3 loop: CASSPSSYEQYF. The CDR3 DNA follows: TGTGCCAGCAGCCCATCTAGCTACGAGCAGTACTTC.